This T cell receptor (beta chain) was sequenced in a study of T cell repertoires in aging, cancer and after chemotherapy. The template was genomic DNA from peripheral blood, not RNA. Rearranged V-D-J TRB sequences were amplified with a mixed TRB-A/B primer pool. MiXCR, applied by TCRdb to the multiplex PCR reads, yields one record per CDR3 protein. The table has about 11,000 distinct CDR3 sequences, 42% seen once. V gave up 4 bases and J gave up 4 bases, with 20 bases separating them. There are 16 residues in the CDR3. Germline lookup yields CDR1 ENHRY and CDR2 SYGVKD. The chain recombines TRBV10-3 with TRBJ2-7, with a weak D call TRBD2 (7 bases). This clonotype was sampled from a human donor in good health. The sample was blood. The CDR3 DNA is TGTGCCATCAGTGGGGGGGGGCAGAGGGCCGAATACGAGCAGTACTTC. Translation: CAISGGGQRAEYEQYF.